These 31 T cell receptor beta chains originate from one sample sequenced in a study of blood T cell repertoires in COVID-19. Sequencing used immunoSEQ multiplex PCR; TCRdb keeps in-frame clones, though not all of them. The sample includes 200,000 to 250,000 clones, around 83% seen only once; the top ten take 3.4%. The source material was peripheral blood. These TCRs come from a woman in her late teens or twenties with acute or convalescent COVID-19.

This chain uses TRBV23-1 with TRBJ2-7; 9 positions match TRBD1. TRBV23-1 is an open reading frame, and its role is uncertain. J lost 3 bases, V lost 3 bases, and 6 bases had no gene match. CDR3 length: 15 residues. CDR3 coding DNA: TGCGCCAGCAGTCAGGGACCGGGACAGGGCTACGAGCAGTACTTC. Residues: CASSQGPGQGYEQYF.

The rearrangement uses TRBV4-2 and TRBJ1-1; 12 bases map to TRBD1. This CDR3 region has 15 residues. With 5 bases clipped from V and 11 bases from J, the junction kept 12 bases outside the gene matches. Germline-derived CDR1 and CDR2 are LGHNA and YNFKEQ. This CDR3 is CASSWRGTGGVEAFF. CDR3 DNA sequence: TGTGCCAGCAGCTGGAGAGGGACAGGGGGCGTTGAGGCTTTCTTT.

The genes are TRBV7-2 and TRBJ1-3; tentatively, D is TRBD1 (5 bases). The CDR3 is 15 residues long. The V end lost 2 bases, the J end lost 4 bases, and 12 bases lay between the germline ends. Germline lookup yields CDR1 SGHTA and CDR2 FQGNSA. In DNA, the CDR3 is TGTGCCAGCAGCTTATATGAGACAGCCGGAAACACCATATATTTT. This sequence encodes CASSLYETAGNTIYF. The full variable domain, completed using reference TRBV7-2 and TRBJ1-3, is GAGVSQSPSNKVTEKGKDVELRCDPISGHTALYWYRQSLGQGLEFLIYFQGNSAPDKSGLPSDRFSAERTGGSVSTLTIQRTQQEDSAVYLCASSLYETAGNTIYFGEGSWLTVV.

The rearrangement joins TRBV11-2 to TRBJ1-1, with TRBD1 identical over 7 bases. J lost 6 bases, V lost 3 bases, and 7 bases had no gene match. Germline V gene data show CDR1 as SGHAT and CDR2 as FQNNGV. This CDR3 has 14 amino acids. The CDR3 bases are TGTGCCAGCAGCTTTAGGAGGGGGACAGCTGAAGCTTTCTTT. Its protein product is CASSFRRGTAEAFF.

In its sample, this clone was seen once. The chain joins TRBV9 to TRBJ2-2; 8 bases line up with TRBD2. Germline V gene sequence: CDR1 SGDLS, CDR2 YYNGEE. Germline trimming cut 5 bases from V and 3 bases from J; bases unmatched to any gene: 9. This CDR3 has 16 amino acids. The CDR3 protein is CASRPGGTRYTGELFF. Written as DNA, the CDR3 is TGTGCCAGCAGACCCGGCGGGACTAGATACACCGGGGAGCTGTTTTTT.

This clone has only a few counts. CDR3 sequence: CASSEERDSWEQYF. The CDR3 DNA follows: TGTGCCAGCAGTGAAGAGCGGGACTCTTGGGAGCAGTACTTC. The V gene is TRBV6-1, the J gene TRBJ2-7, with TRBD2 matching 7 bases. This CDR3 is built from 14 residues. CDR1 MNHNS and CDR2 SASEGT come from the germline V gene. V lost 1 base and J lost 7; bases outside the gene matches: 7.

This clone was detected only once. The J gene is TRBJ2-1, the V gene TRBV27; a weak D match, TRBD1 (5 bases). Germline CDR1 reads MNHEY; CDR2 reads SMNVEV (reference sequence). V was pared by 4 bases and J by 4 bases, with 11 bases between. The CDR3 spans 14 residues. The CDR3 nucleotides read TGTGCCAGCAGTTCAATAAACAGGTACAATGAGCAGTTCTTC. It specifies CASSSINRYNEQFF.

This chain uses TRBV7-9 with TRBJ2-3, with TRBD2 identical over 8 bases. In germline, CDR1 is SEHNR, CDR2 FQNEAQ (reference sequence). Losses at the gene ends were 3 bases for V and 6 bases for J; bases not matched to a gene: 5. The CDR3 has 14 residues. CDR3 sequence (DNA): TGTGCCAGCAGCTTTTGGACTAGCTTGGATACGCAGTATTTT. Protein: CASSFWTSLDTQYF.

This clone was seen a handful of times. The CDR3: CATSTGTSLPTDTQYF. The DNA of the CDR3 is TGTGCCACCTCAACCGGGACTAGCCTTCCGACAGATACGCAGTATTTT. The V gene is TRBV28, the J gene TRBJ2-3; TRBD2 matches at 9 bases. V trimming: 10 bases; J trimming: 3 bases; junction bases outside the gene matches: 14. The CDR3 runs 16 residues. Germline values: CDR1 MDHEN, CDR2 SYDVKM.

The rearrangement joins TRBV5-1 to TRBJ2-3, with 9 bases matching TRBD2. The germline CDR1 and CDR2 sequences are SGHRS and YFSETQ. The J segment lost 5 bases and the V segment lost 1 base, leaving 8 bases of the junction unmatched. The CDR3 is 16 residues long. The CDR3: CASSLPLREGGDTQYF. The CDR3 nucleotides read TGCGCCAGCAGCTTGCCCCTGCGGGAGGGCGGAGATACGCAGTATTTT.

This chain connects TRBV5-4 to TRBJ1-1, with 8 bases matching TRBD1. Germline V gene lookup returns CDR1 SGHNT and CDR2 YYREEE (reference sequence). There are 13 residues in the CDR3. V gave up 2 bases and J gave up 5 bases; unmatched junction bases: 2. CDR3 sequence: CASSLQGETEAFF. CDR3 nucleotides: TGTGCCAGCAGCTTACAGGGGGAAACTGAAGCTTTCTTT.

On this clone itself: Sequence at one end of the junction differs from germline and may be a read error. The V and J genes are TRBV28 and TRBJ2-7, with 14 bases aligning to TRBD2. The CDR3 runs to 15 residues. Germline V gene data show CDR1 as MDHEN and CDR2 as SYDVKM. CDR3 loop: CASSTPGLAGATGLF. Written as DNA, the CDR3 is TGTGCCAGCAGTACGCCGGGACTAGCGGGAGCAACTGGACTTTTC. Filled out from reference TRBV28 and TRBJ2-7, the complete variable domain reads DVKVTQSSRYLVKRTGEKVFLECVQDMDHENMFWYRQDPGLGLRLIYFSYDVKMKEKGDIPEGYSVSREKKERFSLILESASTNQTSMYLCASSTPGLAGATGLFGPGTRLTVT.

This clone turned up a few times. The V and J genes are TRBV20-1 and TRBJ1-6; D might be TRBD1 (5 bases). Trimming removed 3 bases at V and 5 bases at J, with 11 bases between. Germline values: CDR1 DFQATT, CDR2 SNEGSKA (reference sequence). The CDR3 has 14 residues. CDR3 sequence (DNA): TGCAGTGCTAGTCCCAGGGTGAATAATTCACCCCTCCACTTT. The encoded protein is CSASPRVNNSPLHF.

The V gene is TRBV15, the J gene TRBJ1-1; 9 bases are a match to TRBD1. V was pared by 1 base and J by 1 base, with 4 bases of the junction left unmatched. The CDR3 runs 16 residues. The germline CDR1 and CDR2 sequences are LNHNV and YYDKDF (reference sequence). CDR3: CATSRGGTGSNTEAFF. DNA of the CDR3: TGTGCCACCAGCAGAGGGGGGACAGGGTCGAACACTGAAGCTTTCTTT.

This chain links TRBV18 with TRBJ1-2; D is possibly TRBD1 (5 bases). The V gene's germline CDR1 is KGHSH and CDR2 LQKENI. V lost 2 bases to trimming and J lost 2 bases, with 12 bases between them. The CDR3 loop spans 15 amino acids. The DNA for the CDR3 is TGTGCCAGCTCACCAGGTCTGGCAGGGAACTATGGCTACACCTTC. Encoded protein: CASSPGLAGNYGYTF. Together with reference TRBV18 and TRBJ1-2, the CDR3 gives the full variable domain: NAGVMQNPRHLVRRRGQEARLRCSPMKGHSHVYWYRQLPEEGLKFMVYLQKENIIDESGMPKERFSAEFPKEGPSILRIQQVVRGDSAAYFCASSPGLAGNYGYTFGSGTRLTVV.

This clone turned up a few times. The chain has TRBV7-2 and TRBJ1-1, with TRBD1 matching over 7 bases. Germline loops: CDR1 SGHTA, CDR2 FQGNSA. V trimming: 1 base; J trimming: 8 bases; junction bases outside the gene matches: 4. The CDR3 runs 13 residues. CDR3 loop: CASSLEPGGEAFF. DNA of the CDR3: TGTGCCAGCAGCTTAGAGCCAGGGGGGGAAGCTTTCTTT.

This chain links TRBV7-3 with TRBJ1-1; D ambiguous. Germline CDR1 SGHTA, CDR2 FQGTGA. This CDR3 is built from 13 residues. Trimming removed 2 bases at V and 4 bases at J, with 8 bases between. The CDR3 DNA reads TGTGCCAGCAGCTTAGTATCGGGCACTGAAGCTTTCTTT. Translation gives CASSLVSGTEAFF.

The genes are TRBV7-3 and TRBJ1-5, with no clear D. CDR1 SGHTA and CDR2 FQGTGA come from the germline V gene. V shed 10 bases and J shed 0 bases, with 7 bases lying between them. The CDR3 contains 12 residues. CDR3 bases: TGTGCCACCAGATATAGCAATCAGCCCCAGCATTTT. The encoded protein is CATRYSNQPQHF. Combining the CDR3 with reference TRBV7-3 and TRBJ1-5 gives the whole variable domain GAGVSQTPSNKVTEKGKYVELRCDPISGHTALYWYRQSLGQGPEFLIYFQGTGAADDSGLPNDRFFAVRPEGSVSTLKIQRTERGDSAVYLCATRYSNQPQHFGDGTRLSIL.

The genes are TRBV19 and TRBJ2-1; D may be TRBD1 (5 bases). This CDR3 comprises 14 residues. V was trimmed by 3 bases and J by 6 bases, leaving 12 bases between them. Germline CDR1 reads LNHDA; CDR2 reads SQIVND (reference sequence). CDR3 sequence (DNA): TGTGCCAGTAGTATCGCCCCTCAGGGCAATGAGCAGTTCTTC. It translates to CASSIAPQGNEQFF.

The chain links TRBV24-1 to TRBJ1-2; perhaps TRBD1 as D (6 bases). With 3 bases removed from V and 3 bases from J, the gap between germline ends came to 10 bases. Per germline, CDR1 KGHDR and CDR2 SFDVKD. This CDR3 is built from 14 residues. The DNA for the CDR3 is TGTGCCACCAGTGATCAGGGGATGGACTATGGCTACACCTTC. Translating it yields CATSDQGMDYGYTF.

The V gene is TRBV5-1, the J gene TRBJ2-1; the D is unclear. Germline V gene lookup returns CDR1 SGHRS and CDR2 YFSETQ. The CDR3 spans 14 residues. With 4 bases removed from V and 8 bases from J, the gap between germline ends came to 16 bases. CDR3 sequence (DNA): TGCGCCAGCAGCCAATCTAGAAATTCGGATGAGCAGTTCTTC. It is translated as CASSQSRNSDEQFF.

The V call is TRBV6-5, the J call TRBJ1-5, with 7 bases that match TRBD1. The V gene's germline CDR1 is MNHEY and CDR2 SVGAGI. J gave up 0 bases and V 4 bases, and 6 bases lay outside the gene matches. The CDR3 length is 16 residues. Written as DNA, the CDR3 is TGTGCCAGCAGTTCCCCAGGGGGTTATAGCAATCAGCCCCAGCATTTT. Translating it yields CASSSPGGYSNQPQHF.

This clone was seen a single time. The genes are TRBV6-2 or TRBV6-3 and TRBJ1-4; maybe TRBD1 (6 bases). CDR1 is MNHEY, CDR2 SVGEGT, per germline. The V gene lost 2 bases and the J gene lost 8 bases, with 15 bases spanning the gap. The CDR3 is made up of 15 amino acids. CDR3 DNA: TGTGCCAGCAGTTACGGGGGCCCCTCTGGAGAAAAACTGTTTTTT. This sequence encodes CASSYGGPSGEKLFF.

The chain joins TRBV27 to TRBJ2-1, with D perhaps TRBD2 (5 bases). The germline V and J ends were trimmed by 4 bases and 4 bases, with 8 bases remaining between them. The length of the CDR3 is 13 residues. Germline V gives CDR1 MNHEY, CDR2 SMNVEV (reference sequence). CDR3: CASSWSGYNEQFF. CDR3 sequence (DNA): TGTGCCAGCAGTTGGTCGGGATACAATGAGCAGTTCTTC.

J is TRBJ2-1 and V is TRBV4-3; 14 bases align to TRBD2. CDR1 is LGHNA, CDR2 YSLEER, per germline. This CDR3 spans 17 amino acids. The V gene end was trimmed by 1 base and the J gene end by 9 bases; junction bases not matched to a gene: 8. CDR3 loop: CASSQGGLAGVLPEQFF. The CDR3 bases are TGCGCCAGCAGCCAAGGGGGACTAGCGGGAGTTCTTCCTGAGCAGTTCTTC.

The DNA of the CDR3 is TGTGCCAGCAGTAAAATTCCAGGGGCTTTTGACACCATATATTTT. This sequence encodes CASSKIPGAFDTIYF. V gene TRBV2 combines with J gene TRBJ1-3; maybe TRBD1 (6 bases). The CDR3 loop spans 15 amino acids. The V gene lost 5 bases and the J gene lost 8 bases, with 19 bases spanning the gap. Germline CDR1 reads SNHLY; CDR2 reads FYNNEI.

The genes are TRBV30 and TRBJ2-7, with 10 bases that match TRBD1. Looked up from germline, CDR1 is GTSNPN and CDR2 is SVGIG (reference sequence). CDR3 length equals 16 residues. The junction had 14 bases not matched to a gene; V was cut back by 2 bases and J by 7 bases. Written as DNA, the CDR3 is TGTGCCTGGAGTTTGGGCCGGACAGGGGGGTTTGGTGAGCAGTACTTC. It encodes CAWSLGRTGGFGEQYF.

This chain links TRBV5-8 with TRBJ2-3; 8 bases match TRBD2. CDR3 length: 15 amino acids. Germline assignment: CDR1 SGHTS and CDR2 YDEGEE. V shed 4 bases and J 6 bases; nucleotides not matched to a gene: 10. The CDR3, as DNA: TGTGCCAGCAGCCGAGGGACTAGATTTTCTGATACGCAGTATTTT. Protein sequence: CASSRGTRFSDTQYF.

V is TRBV15 and J is TRBJ1-5; D gene unclear. Trimming stripped 8 bases from V and 0 bases from J, with 17 bases between. Looked up from germline, CDR1 is LNHNV and CDR2 is YYDKDF (reference sequence). The CDR3 spans 16 residues. CDR3 amino acids: CATPFVRGYSNQPQHF. In nucleotides, the CDR3 is TGTGCCACCCCCTTCGTGCGTGGTTATAGCAATCAGCCCCAGCATTTT.

This chain connects TRBV7-3 to TRBJ2-3; TRBD2 agrees at 13 bases. The CDR3 consists of 20 residues. Germline CDR1 SGHTA, CDR2 FQGTGA. J lost 1 base, V lost 2 bases, and 12 bases had no gene match. As DNA, the CDR3 is TGTGCCAGCAGCTTAGGGCAACTAGCGGGAGGGCCCCCTCGCACAGATACGCAGTATTTT. It specifies CASSLGQLAGGPPRTDTQYF.

The chain employs TRBV4-3 and TRBJ1-1; 10 positions match TRBD1. V dropped 1 base and J dropped 1; count of bases not matched to a gene: 0. The CDR3 loop spans 15 amino acids. From germline, CDR1 is LGHNA and CDR2 YSLEER. CDR3 protein: CASSQGTGGNTEAFF. The CDR3 DNA reads as TGCGCCAGCAGCCAAGGGACAGGGGGGAACACTGAAGCTTTCTTT.